This T cell receptor (beta chain) derives from a study of a mutant IDH1 vaccine in newly diagnosed glioma (dated by TCRdb to about 2021). About the full investigation: Of the 30 to 35 treated patients, around 62% were male and approximately 38% were female, and a mean age of 40.4 years was recorded. Prior to enrollment, patients had been given standard therapy consisting of radiotherapy alone, temozolomide alone, or radiochemotherapy with temozolomide, with the combination given to most patients. Six visits were used for peripheral blood collection: V03 (baseline), V05, V07, V10, V12 and V13. For exploratory analyses, about two dozen treated patients had longitudinal TCRB deep sequencing done wherever samples were available.

As for this clone: Its antigen remains undetermined. No much larger clone is present one base from it, and per-base qualities are unavailable.

The time point label of this sample denotes: baseline, week 1 (first vaccination visit). The treatment or condition label corresponds to: pre-vaccination baseline after standard-of-care therapy. Donors had newly diagnosed WHO grade 3 or 4 IDH1-mutant astrocytomas with loss of nuclear ATRX. The samples were drawn from NOA16, a multicentre, single-arm, open-label phase I trial in Germany that tested a mutant IDH1 peptide vaccine in humans for the first time. Visit V03 blood draws served as the baseline sample for immunogenicity testing. Genomic DNA for TCRB sequencing was isolated from EDTA blood with the DNeasy Blood and Tissue Kit. Relative to germline, V is missing 1 base and J is missing 2 bases, with 3 bases of the junction outside any gene match. The CDR3 covers 16 residues, taking in both the cysteine and the phenylalanine. Here the CDR3 DNA is all that survives: 48 bases in frame from base 1. According to the germline V gene, CDR1 reads SGHTA and CDR2 reads FQGNSA.

The research as a whole found: According to the authors, sample limitations meant that analyses of patient blood samples could not be reproduced. Selection of PBMC samples for TCRB deep sequencing was based on availability. Vaccine-induced immune responses across multiple MHC alleles were detected in roughly 94% of patients. Pseudoprogression appeared unrelated to alterations in the top peripheral T cell clonotypes detected by TCRB sequencing.

The library was made by the immunoSEQ multiplex PCR assay. Rearranged TCR beta chain sequences were amplified using the hsTCRB Kit according to the manufacturer's protocol. TCRB libraries were sequenced on an Illumina MiSeq. The study's processing was this. Demultiplexing, trimming and gene mapping were performed with the kit vendor's proprietary platform. TCRdb's version of the immuneACCESS table is confined to in-frame rearrangements and falls short of the full clone set. An unresolved V gene accounts for under half of the shortfall where checked; the remainder is of unknown origin. The V and J calls and clone size come from that table; D and trimming were worked out from the DNA. This sample lists roughly 86,000 clones; around 80% were detected once. Clones ranked in the top ten supply 6% to 8% of the sample.

The TCR comes from a man in his forties with glioma. The sequences come from PBMCs, collected from a glioma patient treated with radiotherapy, temozolomide or both. The chain is assembled from TRBV7-2 and TRBJ2-7, with 12 central nucleotides matching TRBD2. The CDR3 amino acid sequence is: CASSLGASGRAYEQYF. The bases read TGTGCCAGCAGCTTAGGGGCTAGCGGGAGGGCCTACGAGCAGTACTTC.